This TCR beta chain stems from a study of tumor and adjacent non-tumor tissue in lung cancer. TCRbeta libraries were built with three rounds of nested PCR, modified from ARM-PCR. TCRdb called the multiplex PCR reads again in MiXCR, with one record for every CDR3 protein. The data contain over 80,000 distinct CDR3 sequences, more than 75% of them seen just once; the ten biggest clones take up 21%. CDR3 length: 14 residues. Germline-derived CDR1 and CDR2 are MGHRA and YSYEKL. No cell sorting was done before RNA was extracted from the tissue. The normal lung tissue was taken more than 3 cm from the tumor edge. With respect to this clonotype: Germline is not matched at one junction end, which may reflect a read error.

Input material: distant non-tumor lung tissue. This receptor was taken from a woman aged 50 to 60 with non-small cell lung cancer. The chain recombines TRBV4-1 with TRBJ2-7; D gene uncertain. CDR3 protein: CVSSKTVRSYEQYF. The CDR3 coding sequence is TGCGTCAGCAGTAAAACAGTTCGGTCCTACGAGCAGTACTTC.